This T cell receptor beta chain was observed in a study of regulatory T cells in long-lasting Graves disease listed by TCRdb under 2021. Turning to the overall study: Persistent Graves' disease meant more than 5 years of antithyroid drug treatment with TSH receptor autoantibodies that stayed positive. In the clinical cohort, patients with persistent Graves' disease had used antithyroid drugs for an average of roughly 10 years. The study was conducted in China and was registered as a clinical trial. This study used TCR sequencing and RNA sequencing of peripheral blood to compare persistent Graves' disease patients against newly diagnosed Graves' disease patients. A total of roughly 35 samples underwent TCR sequencing, from around 13 patients with persistent Graves' disease and some 20 patients with newly diagnosed Graves' disease. Points the paper makes about the study in general: Persistent disease showed preferential use of TRBV28, TRBJ1-2 and TRBJ2-5, whereas newly diagnosed disease favored TRBV20-1 and TRBJ2-1. Because the primary lesion, thyroid tissue, could not be accessed, the study looked at peripheral blood alone. Only the TCR beta chain was sequenced and analyzed. Compared with newly diagnosed patients, patients with persistent Graves' disease had lower TCR Shannon entropy and fewer highly expanded clones, which suggests clonal expansion. The small sample size was acknowledged by the authors as a limitation that may reduce accuracy. More public clonotypes were shared among persistent patients (fewer than 3,000) than among newly diagnosed patients (just under 1,000).

Library preparation was by multiplex PCR. Sequencing took place on an Illumina HiSeq 4000. TCR beta libraries were built with iRepertoire HTBI primers and Arm-PCR amplification of CDR3 regions. Gel purification was performed on PCR products prior to sequencing. Under the source paper's analysis protocol: Gene usage analysis of CDR3 amino acid clonotypes used the 60 to 75 TRBV and around 13 TRBJ segments found across samples. COPE and FqMerger were used to merge filtered high-quality paired reads into contigs. BLAST was used to align contigs to the IMGT TRBV, TRBD and TRBJ reference genes, and CDR3 was defined following IMGT. Highly expanded clones were defined as clonotypes with a frequency above 0.1%. Shannon entropy served as the measure of repertoire diversity, while the Gini coefficient captured V-J evenness. Public clonotypes were defined as clonotypes shared by more than one individual. Starting from the raw public reads, TCRdb applied fastp trimming at Q25, assembled clones with MiXCR and retained in-frame beta chains. When rows share a CDR3 protein, they turn into one entry using the most common DNA and genes. The V and J calls come from TCRdb's annotation, not from the publication. The sample table holds under 450,000 distinct CDR3 sequences, of which about 25% were seen once. Approximately 26% of the sample belongs to the ten largest clones.

What this sample's time point label stands for: persistent/refractory GD, antithyroid drugs over 5 years with positive TRAb. For both TCR sequencing and RNA sequencing, RNA was extracted from PBMCs in TRIzol. The diagnosis of Graves' disease was made according to American Thyroid Association guidelines. Patients were recruited from an endocrinology department in Xi'an, China. From each patient, around 9.3 milliliters of peripheral blood was collected into an EDTA anticoagulant tube. Ficoll Paque Plus density gradient separation was used to isolate PBMCs, and no additional T cell sorting was done. RNA quality was checked with an Agilent 2100 Bioanalyzer and agarose gel, and concentration with a NanoDrop 2000. This clonotype was seen a few times. Its antigen specificity is not known. No qualities accompany the bases; no much larger clone lies one base away. CDR1 and CDR2 are drawn from the germline V gene (reference sequence): SEHNR, FQNEAQ. V is shortened by 3 bases, J by 4 bases, and the region joining them spans 28 bases. The CDR3 runs 19 residues from the cysteine to the phenylalanine. The CDR3 DNA has 57 bases and is translated from base 1.

The sequenced sample was peripheral blood mononuclear cells (PBMCs), obtained when the disease was refractory, from a patient treated with antithyroid drugs. The receptor's source is a female donor with Graves disease. Here the chain combines TRBV7-9 and TRBJ2-7; the D assignment is uncertain and may be TRBD1 or TRBD2, with 5 bases supporting each. The DNA sequence is as follows: TGTGCCAGCAGCTTGGAAGTGGGGACCCTTCCAGGGCTCCTATACGAGCAGTACTTC. This translates into CASSLEVGTLPGLLYEQYF.